Shown below are 27 T cell receptor beta chains from a single sample sequenced in a study of CD8+CD57+ T cells in acquired aplastic anemia. Genomic DNA constituted the template upon which TCR beta VDJ and CDR3 profiling was performed. TCRdb reprocessed the reads with MiXCR, giving one entry per CDR3 protein. The sample has about 190,000 distinct CDR3 sequences; around 59% are singletons. Sequenced: sorted CD4+, CD8+, or CD8+CD57+ T cells (not recorded which) from PBMCs. The source of these receptors is a human donor in good health, serving as a control.

The rearrangement joins TRBV7-8 to TRBJ2-7, with 12 bases aligning to TRBD1. The V gene's germline CDR1 is SGHVS and CDR2 FQNEAQ. V lost 10 bases to trimming and J lost 2 bases; unmatched junction nucleotides: 15. This CDR3 has 17 residues. This CDR3 reads CATLNGPGTGGPYEQYF. CDR3 coding DNA: TGTGCCACCTTGAACGGACCCGGGACAGGGGGCCCCTACGAGCAGTACTTC.

The chain recombines TRBV24-1 with TRBJ2-5, with 8 bases identical to TRBD1. Germline CDR1 and CDR2: KGHDR and SFDVKD. The CDR3 runs to 16 residues. V gave up 4 bases and J gave up 5 bases; unmatched junction bases: 11. In nucleotides, the CDR3 is TGTGCCACCAGTGAGGGGACAGGCGCCGGCGGGGAGACCCAGTACTTC. This gives the protein CATSEGTGAGGETQYF.

This rearrangement joins TRBV19 to TRBJ2-3; the D gene is possibly TRBD2 (5 bases). Germline CDR1 and CDR2: LNHDA and SQIVND (reference sequence). V was shortened by 10 bases and J by 5 bases, with 16 bases between the two germline ends. The CDR3 spans 13 residues. The CDR3 loop is CATGPARGDTQYF. In nucleotides, the CDR3 is TGTGCCACCGGGCCCGCTCGGGGAGATACGCAGTATTTT.

CDR3 DNA sequence: TGTGCCAGCAGCTTAGGTAAAAGTGGCTACACCTTC. The encoded protein is CASSLGKSGYTF. The V and J genes are TRBV7-9 and TRBJ1-2, with no clear D. The V end lost 1 base, the J end lost 7 bases, and 7 bases lay between the germline ends. This CDR3 region has 12 residues. Germline V gene sequence: CDR1 SEHNR, CDR2 FQNEAQ (reference sequence).

The genes are TRBV13 and TRBJ1-2; tentatively, D is TRBD1 (6 bases). The germline V gene encodes CDR1 PRHDT and CDR2 FYEKMQ (reference sequence). V was clipped by 0 bases and J by 0 bases, with 11 bases between them. The CDR3 is made up of 16 amino acids. Here the CDR3 reads CASSLGQGSTNYGYTF. The DNA of the CDR3 is TGTGCCAGCAGCTTAGGACAGGGAAGTACTAACTATGGCTACACCTTC.

The chain is built from TRBV14 and TRBJ2-5; unclear D gene. The CDR3 contains 16 residues. V was pared by 1 base and J by 2 bases, with 14 bases between. Germline CDR1 is SGHDN and CDR2 is FVKESK. CDR3 protein: CASSQVARRIQETQYF. DNA for the CDR3: TGTGCCAGCAGCCAAGTCGCCCGACGGATTCAAGAGACCCAGTACTTC. The variable domain in full, completed from reference TRBV14 and TRBJ2-5, reads EAGVTQFPSHSVIEKGQTVTLRCDPISGHDNLYWYRRVMGKEIKFLLHFVKESKQDESGMPNNRFLAERTGGTYSTLKVQPAELEDSGVYFCASSQVARRIQETQYFGPGTRLLVL.

This clonotype was found many times. This rearrangement joins TRBV2 to TRBJ1-1; 7 bases match TRBD1. The length of the CDR3 is 14 residues. Per germline, CDR1 SNHLY and CDR2 FYNNEI. The trim removed 5 bases at V and 4 bases at J, leaving 7 bases unmatched. CDR3 nucleotides: TGTGCCAGCAGTTCCCAGGGGGAGGGCACTGAAGCTTTCTTT. Residues: CASSSQGEGTEAFF. The full variable domain, in which reference TRBV2 and TRBJ1-1 provide the parts outside the CDR3, is EPEVTQTPSHQVTQMGQEVILRCVPISNHLYFYWYRQILGQKVEFLVSFYNNEISEKSEIFDDQFSVERPDGSNFTLKIRSTKLEDSAMYFCASSSQGEGTEAFFGQGTRLTVV.

This clonotype has just a few counts. A much bigger clone sits one base away, suggesting this may be a read error. The CDR3 nucleotides read TGTGCCAGCAGGACCCCAACAGGGGACAATTCACCCCTCCACTTT. It is translated as CASRTPTGDNSPLHF. The V and J genes are TRBV10-2 and TRBJ1-6; the match to TRBD1 covers 7 bases. In germline, CDR1 is WSHSY, CDR2 SAAADI. CDR3 length equals 15 residues.

The chain recombines TRBV19 with TRBJ1-1; possibly TRBD1 for D (6 bases). Germline CDR1 and CDR2: LNHDA and SQIVND (reference sequence). The CDR3 extends over 11 amino acids. With 9 bases removed from V and 10 bases from J, the gap between germline ends came to 15 bases. CDR3 nucleotide sequence: TGTGCCAGCCGTTCCTGGGGGGCAGCTTTCTTT. It specifies CASRSWGAAFF.

The chain joins TRBV24-1 to TRBJ2-3; unclear D gene. Germline-derived CDR1 and CDR2 are KGHDR and SFDVKD. V was cut by 3 bases and J by 6 bases, with 6 bases left in between. The CDR3 runs 12 residues. This chain's CDR3 is CATSDSVDTQYF. The CDR3 region has the DNA TGTGCCACCAGTGATAGCGTGGATACGCAGTATTTT.

This clonotype was seen at least ten times. The chain carries TRBV7-3 and TRBJ2-3; 11 bases fit TRBD2. The CDR3 runs 17 residues. J gave up 4 bases and V 2 bases, and 8 bases lay outside the gene matches. Germline-derived CDR1 and CDR2 are SGHTA and FQGTGA. As DNA, the CDR3 is TGTGCCAGCAGCTTAGGTCTAGCGGGGGGCCTAGCAGATACGCAGTATTTT. Translating it yields CASSLGLAGGLADTQYF.

The rearrangement uses TRBV5-1 and TRBJ2-7, with 9 bases fitting TRBD1. The CDR3 extends over 16 amino acids. The V gene's germline CDR1 is SGHRS and CDR2 YFSETQ. V was pared by 4 bases and J by 3 bases, with 11 bases of the junction left unmatched. CDR3 in DNA: TGCGCCAGCAGCCAAACAACAGGGGGCGGAATCTACGAGCAGTACTTC. The encoded protein is CASSQTTGGGIYEQYF.

This clonotype appeared many times. CDR3 loop: CASSIMSGDTDTQYF. The CDR3 nucleotides read TGTGCCAGTAGTATCATGTCGGGGGACACAGATACGCAGTATTTT. The chain has TRBV19 and TRBJ2-3; tentatively, D is TRBD2 (6 bases). Germline V gene sequence: CDR1 LNHDA, CDR2 SQIVND (reference sequence). The CDR3 loop spans 15 amino acids. Trimming took off 3 bases at V and 2 bases at J, with 12 bases between the two ends.

This chain uses TRBV7-2 with TRBJ1-2, with D tentatively TRBD1 (6 bases). Between the trimmed V and J ends, which lost 7 bases and 8 bases, there was a span of 20 bases. The CDR3 loop spans 14 amino acids. CDR1 SGHTA and CDR2 FQGNSA come from the germline V gene. The CDR3 bases are TGTGCCAGCATCCAATCCCAGGGGTCCGGGGGCTACACCTTC. It specifies CASIQSQGSGGYTF. The full variable domain, completed using reference TRBV7-2 and TRBJ1-2, is GAGVSQSPSNKVTEKGKDVELRCDPISGHTALYWYRQSLGQGLEFLIYFQGNSAPDKSGLPSDRFSAERTGGSVSTLTIQRTQQEDSAVYLCASIQSQGSGGYTFGSGTRLTVV.

V and J are TRBV6-5 and TRBJ2-7; TRBD1 matches 8 bases. V dropped 5 bases and J dropped 3; count of bases not matched to a gene: 6. Per the germline V gene, CDR1 is MNHEY and CDR2 is SVGAGI. The CDR3 consists of 14 residues. The CDR3 spells CASSIRQGIYEQYF. The DNA for the CDR3 is TGTGCCAGCAGTATCCGACAGGGGATCTACGAGCAGTACTTC.

The rearrangement joins TRBV4-3 to TRBJ2-7; 7 bases line up with TRBD1. This CDR3 is 14 amino acids long. Germline V gives CDR1 LGHNA, CDR2 YSLEER. Trimming took 5 bases from V and 5 from J; bases not matched to a gene: 9. CDR3: CASSYNRGADEQYF. In DNA form, the CDR3 reads TGCGCCAGCAGCTATAACAGGGGCGCAGACGAGCAGTACTTC.

The sample holds one count of this clonotype. The chain joins TRBV7-9 to TRBJ2-5; weak D call: TRBD2 (5 bases). The ends were cut back, 10 bases at V and 5 bases at J, with 14 bases in the middle. The CDR3 is made up of 12 amino acids. Germline CDR1 and CDR2: SEHNR and FQNEAQ (reference sequence). CDR3 residues: CATSRARETQYF. CDR3 DNA sequence: TGTGCCACCTCGCGGGCCAGGGAGACCCAGTACTTC.

This clonotype was found many times. The genes are TRBV3-1 and TRBJ2-3; D is unclear. The CDR3 length is 12 residues. The germline V gene encodes CDR1 LGHDT and CDR2 YNNKEL (reference sequence). V lost 2 bases and J 6 bases, leaving 6 bases between the germline ends. In nucleotides, the CDR3 is TGTGCCAGCAGCCAAATCAAGGATACGCAGTATTTT. Translation: CASSQIKDTQYF.

This clonotype was observed a few times. This chain uses TRBV24-1 with TRBJ1-1; tentatively, D is TRBD1 (5 bases). Germline assignment: CDR1 KGHDR and CDR2 SFDVKD. The V end lost 8 bases, the J end lost 3 bases, and 24 bases lay between the germline ends. The length of the CDR3 is 17 residues. In DNA, the CDR3 is TGTGCCACCAAACGAAACCCTAAGACAGAGGTCGACACTGAAGCTTTCTTT. Its protein product is CATKRNPKTEVDTEAFF.

CDR3 nucleotides: TGCGCCAGCTCCAGGAGCGGGGCCAACGTCCTGACTTTC. Translating it yields CASSRSGANVLTF. The chain carries TRBV5-1 and TRBJ2-6, with D unresolved. The germline gives CDR1 SGHRS, CDR2 YFSETQ. The CDR3 has 13 residues. The germline V and J ends were trimmed by 7 bases and 4 bases, with 9 bases remaining between them.

This clonotype was picked up a small number of times. Likely a read error: the CDR3 ends without its conserved phenylalanine or tryptophan. The chain joins TRBV20-1 to TRBJ2-7; D might be TRBD1 (6 bases). The CDR3 spans 12 residues. Germline lookup yields CDR1 DFQATT and CDR2 SNEGSKA (reference sequence). The CDR3 DNA is TGCCGTGCTAGGCAGGGGCCCTACGAGCAGTACCTC. Amino acids: CRARQGPYEQYL.

This rearrangement joins TRBV7-3 to TRBJ2-7; 7 bases line up with TRBD2. This CDR3 is 15 amino acids long. Germline CDR1 reads SGHTA; CDR2 reads FQGTGA. J gave up 5 bases and V 1 base, and 8 bases lay outside the gene matches. The CDR3 region is CASSLNRAGLDEQYF. The DNA of the CDR3 is TGTGCCAGCAGCTTAAACCGAGCGGGATTAGACGAGCAGTACTTC.

This clonotype appeared a single time. V is TRBV2 and J is TRBJ2-5; 7 positions agree with TRBD1. This CDR3 comprises 15 residues. After removal of 7 bases from V and 1 base from J, the junction contained 9 bases not matched to a gene. Germline V gives CDR1 SNHLY, CDR2 FYNNEI. The CDR3 spells CASTPGTAVQETQYF. The CDR3 DNA is TGTGCCAGCACCCCGGGGACAGCAGTCCAAGAGACCCAGTACTTC.

This clonotype was counted at least ten times. This chain links TRBV7-8 with TRBJ1-6, with 7 bases aligning to TRBD1. Trimming took 5 bases from V and 1 from J; bases not matched to a gene: 11. CDR3 length equals 18 residues. Germline V gene sequence: CDR1 SGHVS, CDR2 FQNEAQ. CDR3 sequence reads: CASSRRQGVGSYNSPLHF. Here the CDR3 DNA reads TGTGCCAGCAGCCGGCGACAGGGAGTCGGGTCCTATAATTCACCCCTCCACTTT.

J is TRBJ1-1 and V is TRBV7-3; D uncertain. V lost 0 bases to trimming and J lost 0 bases, with 20 bases between them. The germline V gene encodes CDR1 SGHTA and CDR2 FQGTGA. This CDR3 has 19 amino acids. CDR3 region: CASSLTKASRTGVNTEAFF. CDR3 bases: TGTGCCAGCAGCTTAACAAAGGCTAGCCGGACCGGGGTGAACACTGAAGCTTTCTTT.

This chain uses TRBV18 with TRBJ1-3; D is undetermined. V shed 2 bases and J shed 4 bases, with 18 bases lying between them. Germline assignment: CDR1 KGHSH and CDR2 LQKENI. This CDR3 region has 17 residues. This CDR3 is CASSPRSAGASGNTIYF. CDR3 nucleotide sequence: TGTGCCAGCTCACCAAGGAGCGCAGGAGCATCCGGAAACACCATATATTTT.

This clonotype was observed a handful of times. This clone may be a read error of a much larger clone one base away. The V and J genes are TRBV6-5 and TRBJ2-1; 7 bases map to TRBD1. Germline lookup yields CDR1 MNHEY and CDR2 SVGAGI. The CDR3 is made up of 14 amino acids. CDR3 amino acids: CASSSLTGNNEQSF. As DNA, the CDR3 is TGTGCCAGCAGTTCTTTGACAGGGAACAATGAGCAGTCCTTC.